A selection of T cell receptor beta chains follows, all from one sample in a study of blood T cell repertoires in COVID-19. The protocol was immunoSEQ multiplex PCR, while the TCRdb copy is restricted to in-frame clones and leaves out a portion. The sample holds about 64,000 clones, over 75% seen once. The material sequenced was peripheral blood. The receptor set was obtained from a man aged 45 to 65 with active COVID-19. Both conserved end residues are trimmed from each CDR3. Each record gives: D gene, J gene, V gene, CDR3 protein. D genes are given only for firm matches.

TRBD1	TRBJ2-5	TRBV23-1	ASSQPRTGGPLETQY
TRBD1	TRBJ1-5	TRBV19	ASSPRQGNQPQH
NA	TRBJ1-2	TRBV5-4	ASSLDGYGYT
NA	TRBJ2-3	TRBV4-1	ASSQVVREWGDTQY
NA	TRBJ2-7	TRBV11-3	ASSLGGPGVYEQY
TRBD2	TRBJ2-7	TRBV3-1/TRBV3-2	ASSQDRGDEQY
NA	TRBJ1-2	TRBV24-1	AIIDTHYGYT
NA	TRBJ1-4	TRBV7-9	ASSLGQEKLF
TRBD2	TRBJ2-7	TRBV7-3	ASSYGGLAENYLSSYEQY
NA	TRBJ2-2	TRBV4-2	ASSRGGVKQGVWTGELF
TRBD1	TRBJ1-2	TRBV11-3	ASSLGLRGQGGHGYT
NA	TRBJ2-7	TRBV6-5	ASRHPGAAYEQY
NA	TRBJ2-1	TRBV4-1	ASSQDPSRTNEQF
NA	TRBJ2-2	TRBV19	ASSTNRAGELF
NA	TRBJ1-5	TRBV7-9	ASSFSSDRWGNQPQH
NA	TRBJ2-2	TRBV11-2	ASSLRGAGHTGELF
TRBD2	TRBJ2-2	TRBV5-4	ASSSPGGLAGANTGELF
NA	TRBJ2-1	TRBV27	ASSFSAAADEQF
NA	TRBJ2-5	TRBV10-3	AISDRPRVLLTETQY
TRBD1	TRBJ2-1	TRBV5-6	ASSSGQGGNNEQF
NA	TRBJ1-2	TRBV27	ASSPQTLNYGYT
TRBD1	TRBJ2-2	TRBV7-7	ATGRQGANTGELF
NA	TRBJ1-6	TRBV12-3/TRBV12-4	ASSDNWSPLH
TRBD2	TRBJ2-3	TRBV4-2	ASSPISGRARTDTQY
NA	TRBJ2-2	TRBV7-3	ASSPPPGLGTGELF
TRBD2	TRBJ2-1	TRBV27	ASSLWVGTSGSDEQF
TRBD1	TRBJ2-5	TRBV9	ASSVDTGAETQY
NA	TRBJ2-7	TRBV7-2	ASSPSSLGEQY
NA	TRBJ2-3	TRBV6-2/TRBV6-3	ASSFSGGGKDTQY
NA	TRBJ2-7	TRBV7-8	ASSNGDSYEQY
NA	TRBJ1-5	TRBV6-5	ASRGVHYSNQPQH
TRBD1	TRBJ1-5	TRBV2	ASSAQGVGNQPQH
NA	TRBJ2-2	TRBV3-1/TRBV3-2	ASSQLRESAVLF
NA	TRBJ1-1	TRBV5-4	ASSLGYTRGGMNTEAF
NA	TRBJ2-7	TRBV3-1/TRBV3-2	ASSPRDRTYEQY
NA	TRBJ2-5	TRBV10-3	AISESSQAGETQY
NA	TRBJ2-2	TRBV11-2	ASSFQGGLF
NA	TRBJ2-3	TRBV5-4	ASSWGGTDTQY
TRBD2	TRBJ2-3	TRBV18	ASSTRTSGGLSDTQY
NA	TRBJ2-7	TRBV7-3	ASSLRPGVYEQY
NA	TRBJ2-3	TRBV3-1/TRBV3-2	ASSPTSGGGTDTQY
NA	TRBJ2-1	TRBV6-5	ASSYSGVDNEQF
NA	TRBJ2-5	TRBV5-1	ASSSGGGQETQY
NA	TRBJ1-2	TRBV6-2/TRBV6-3	ASSYQNSIDGYT
NA	TRBJ2-3	TRBV7-9	ASSLTGEGTDTQY
TRBD1	TRBJ1-1	TRBV6-1	ASSEYFWETGGGSFELGAF
TRBD2	TRBJ2-5	TRBV18	ASSPRAGVQETQY
TRBD2	TRBJ2-2	TRBV2	ASTLLAGGTNTGELF
TRBD2	TRBJ2-7	TRBV7-8	ASSLARGRSYEQY
NA	TRBJ2-3	TRBV27	ANTIDTQY
TRBD1	TRBJ2-2	TRBV6-2/TRBV6-3	ASSYAGGPTGELF
NA	TRBJ1-1	TRBV6-5	ASTPRGNTEAF
TRBD2	TRBJ2-5	TRBV4-1	ASSRESGRAETQY
NA	TRBJ2-3	TRBV7-7	ASSSTRQANTQY